This T cell receptor (beta chain) was identified during a study of post-analysis software for immune sequencing data (dated by TCRdb to between 2015 and 2017). About the study as a whole: Disease courses on record covered relapsing-remitting, secondary progressive and progressive-relapsing multiple sclerosis, though some patients had no subtype annotation. The multiple sclerosis patient repertoires were compared with roughly twelve previously published healthy control repertoires from donors aged 6 to 25 years. A subset of samples was prepared in parallel using single-end sample barcoding, then pooled and co-amplified after Illumina adapter ligation. Broad study findings and their caveats: Patients showed significantly higher frequencies than controls for several TRBV segments, among them TRBV5-6, TRBV5-1 and TRBV20-1. The multiple sclerosis patient group was slightly younger than the control group. Strong co-clustering of samples prepared in the same batch was shown by direct clustering with F measure, prompting a batch-effect correction. Multiple sclerosis patients had significantly lower normalized Chao1 diversity than controls, a result that suggests substantial peripheral T-cell clonal expansion.

CDR1 MGHDK and CDR2 SYGVNS were looked up in the germline V gene. The junction shows trimming of 1 base on V and 3 bases on J, plus 9 bases between the germline ends. The CDR3 goes from the cysteine to the phenylalanine over 14 residues. Only the CDR3 DNA stays, 42 bases, in frame from base 1. Library prep was done by PCR. The sequencer listed for this sample is Illumina HiSeq 2500. To reduce PCR and sequencing biases, unique molecular identifiers were built into the TCR beta cDNA libraries. Every 1 to 10 million input T cells yielded 500,000 or so cDNA molecules, meaning each molecule approximated one T cell. The patient libraries were prepared and sequenced using the same protocol as the earlier healthy control dataset. Samples belonging to the same batch were prepared together, multiplexed and sequenced on a shared HiSeq lane. Under the source paper's analysis protocol: Raw barcoded reads were processed with MIGEC, and single-read molecular identifier groups were discarded before consensus assembly and CDR3 extraction. VDJtools was used for post-analysis of the clonotype tables, and diversity was normalized by down-sampling every dataset to the size of the smallest sample. To correct batch-related cross-sample contamination, repertoire overlap clustering matched CDR3 amino acid sequences but not nucleotide sequences. The public reads were quality trimmed at Q25 with fastp and then assembled into clones with MiXCR by TCRdb, keeping productive beta chains. Entries that share a CDR3 protein sequence are merged under the most common genes and DNA. V and J calls and clone size were set by TCRdb, not the authors. This sample holds 450,000 or so distinct CDR3 sequences; roughly 45% were observed only once. The ten largest clones take up over 10% of the sample.

A few counts support this clonotype. The antigen it binds to is not known. No per-base quality is available; no much larger clone lies one base away. To demonstrate the VDJtools post-analysis software, TCR beta repertoires were profiled from the peripheral blood of 13 young patients with multiple sclerosis. The multiple sclerosis patients were children and adolescents ranging in age from 6 to 15 years. The sequence is built from TRBV25-1 and TRBJ1-1, with the D gene not confidently named. Sequenced: blood. The TCR sequence derives from a girl under 18 with multiple sclerosis. The CDR3 is CASSEFGKHTEAFF. The DNA sequence follows: TGTGCCAGCAGTGAATTCGGGAAGCACACTGAAGCTTTCTTT.